One and the same sample provided the 17 T cell receptor beta chains below, sequenced in a study of vaccination effects on CD4 cells after COVID-19. Sequencing was performed with immunoSEQ multiplex PCR; in TCRdb, only in-frame clones are kept and a portion is missing. The repertoire has tens of thousands of clones, around 81% of them found once; the top ten carry roughly 2.7%. ViraFEST assay sequencing came after antigen-specific CD4+ T cells were expanded with viral peptide pools. Investigators separated out CD4+ T cells once about eleven days of culture had passed. Antigens of these TCRs are unknown. Source: CD4+ T cells from PBMCs cultured with HCoV-229E spike peptides, taken before COVID-19 vaccination. These receptors originate from a human donor who received a COVID-19 vaccine.

The chain combines TRBV30 with TRBJ2-2; TRBD2 matches at 12 bases. The germline V gene has CDR1 GTSNPN and CDR2 SVGIG (reference sequence). V gave up 2 bases and J gave up 1 base; unmatched junction bases: 5. CDR3 length: 17 amino acids. Here the CDR3 DNA reads TGTGCCTGGAGTATGACTAGCGGGGGCCTGAACACCGGGGAGCTGTTTTTT. Protein product: CAWSMTSGGLNTGELFF. Full variable domain (rest looked up from reference TRBV30 and TRBJ2-2): SQTIHQWPATLVQPVGSPLSLECTVEGTSNPNLYWYRQAAGRGLQLLFYSVGIGQISSEVPQNLSASRPQDRQFILSSKKLLLSDSGFYLCAWSMTSGGLNTGELFFGEGSRLTVL.

The chain carries TRBV9 and TRBJ2-2, with 8 positions matching TRBD1. Germline V gives CDR1 SGDLS, CDR2 YYNGEE. The junction had 4 bases not matched to a gene; V was cut back by 4 bases and J by 5 bases. The CDR3 is 14 amino acids. The CDR3 protein is CASSLTGGTGELFF. The DNA for the CDR3 is TGTGCCAGCAGCCTCACAGGGGGGACCGGGGAGCTGTTTTTT. The entire variable domain, with the rest obtained from reference TRBV9 and TRBJ2-2, is as follows: DSGVTQTPKHLITATGQRVTLRCSPRSGDLSVYWYQQSLDQGLQFLIQYYNGEERAKGNILERFSAQQFPDLHSELNLSSLELGDSALYFCASSLTGGTGELFFGEGSRLTVL.

The rearrangement joins TRBV19 to TRBJ2-1; possible D gene TRBD2, 7 bases. The CDR3 loop spans 16 amino acids. V was shortened by 1 base and J by 1 base, with 11 bases between the two germline ends. Germline CDR1 reads LNHDA; CDR2 reads SQIVND (reference sequence). The CDR3 sequence: CASSIARGGSYNEQFF. CDR3 nucleotides: TGTGCCAGTAGTATAGCTAGGGGGGGATCCTACAATGAGCAGTTCTTC.

The chain couples TRBV5-1 to TRBJ1-1; the D gene is possibly TRBD1 (5 bases). V was trimmed by 4 bases and J by 0 bases, leaving 10 bases between them. The germline CDR1 and CDR2 sequences are SGHRS and YFSETQ. The CDR3 loop spans 14 amino acids. As DNA, the CDR3 is TGCGCCAGCAGCAAGGGGCCTATGAACACTGAAGCTTTCTTT. This encodes CASSKGPMNTEAFF.

The chain couples TRBV5-4 to TRBJ2-5; a possible D gene is TRBD2 (5 bases). Germline V gene data show CDR1 as SGHNT and CDR2 as YYREEE (reference sequence). The CDR3 spans 12 residues. Trimming took off 5 bases at V and 2 bases at J, with 7 bases between the two ends. CDR3 nucleotides: TGTGCCAGCAGAAGAGGGCAAGAGACCCAGTACTTC. As protein: CASRRGQETQYF.

The chain carries TRBV7-9 and TRBJ1-6; 11 nucleotides align to TRBD1. CDR3 length: 17 amino acids. CDR1 is SEHNR and CDR2 is FQNEAQ in the germline V gene (reference sequence). Unmatched junction bases numbered 8, after V lost 2 bases and J lost 8 bases. As DNA, the CDR3 is TGTGCCAGCAGCTTACGGGCCGGGGGACAGGGGGATTCACCCCTCCACTTT. This sequence encodes CASSLRAGGQGDSPLHF.

CDR3 protein: CAISDPNTEAFF. In DNA form, the CDR3 reads TGTGCCATCAGTGACCCGAACACTGAAGCTTTCTTT. The V call is TRBV10-3, the J call TRBJ1-1; D remains unclear. CDR1 and CDR2 (germline): ENHRY, SYGVKD. The V end was cut by 3 bases, the J end by 1 base, with 3 bases between. CDR3 length: 12 amino acids.

The rearrangement links TRBV4-3 to TRBJ1-6, with 7 bases identical to TRBD1. CDR1 is LGHNA, CDR2 YSLEER, per germline. The CDR3 has 16 residues. V gave up 3 bases and J gave up 10 bases; unmatched junction bases: 12. CDR3 coding DNA: TGCGCCAGCAGCCAGGGCGTGACAGGGTCTCACTCACCCCTCCACTTT. Translated: CASSQGVTGSHSPLHF.

V and J are TRBV6-6 and TRBJ2-5, with D tentatively TRBD1 (5 bases). Germline CDR1 and CDR2: MNHNY and SVGAGI (reference sequence). Trimming took 3 bases from V and 5 from J, leaving 16 bases between them. This CDR3 is 15 amino acids long. Here the CDR3 DNA reads TGTGCCAGCAGTTATAGCCAGGGTCGTCTGGAGACCCAGTACTTC. Encoded protein: CASSYSQGRLETQYF.

The chain employs TRBV6-5 and TRBJ2-5; D gene unclear. The V and J ends lost 7 bases and 4 bases respectively, with 7 bases between them. The germline V gene has CDR1 MNHEY and CDR2 SVGAGI. The CDR3 has 11 residues. In DNA form, the CDR3 reads TGTGCCAGCACCTGGGGAGAGACCCAGTACTTC. It encodes CASTWGETQYF.

The chain links TRBV5-1 to TRBJ2-7, with 8 bases lining up with TRBD1. V lost 2 bases and J lost 0; bases outside the gene matches: 4. Looked up from germline, CDR1 is SGHRS and CDR2 is YFSETQ. CDR3 length: 15 residues. The DNA of the CDR3 is TGCGCCAGCAGCTTAAGGACAGGGAGCTCCTACGAGCAGTACGTC. Protein sequence: CASSLRTGSSYEQYV.

This chain links TRBV7-7 with TRBJ2-7; D gene unclear. V shed 2 bases and J shed 4 bases, with 15 bases lying between them. The CDR3 spans 15 residues. CDR1 SSHAT and CDR2 FNYEAQ come from the germline V gene (reference sequence). The CDR3 loop is CASSLIIHPPYEQYV. CDR3 DNA: TGTGCCAGCAGCTTAATTATTCACCCCCCGTACGAGCAGTACGTC.

V is TRBV18 and J is TRBJ2-1; tentative D call: TRBD2 (5 bases). From germline, CDR1 is KGHSH and CDR2 LQKENI. The CDR3 is 13 residues long. The V gene lost 0 bases and the J gene lost 10 bases, with 10 bases spanning the gap. CDR3 sequence (DNA): TGTGCCAGCTCACCACCGGGAGCCCCAGAGCAGTTCTTC. Amino acids: CASSPPGAPEQFF.

V is TRBV30 and J is TRBJ2-1; 8 bases map to TRBD2. This CDR3 has 15 amino acids. Germline values: CDR1 GTSNPN, CDR2 SVGIG (reference sequence). V dropped 1 base and J dropped 4; count of bases not matched to a gene: 6. The CDR3 coding sequence is TGTGCCTGGAGTGGGACTAGCCCGGCGTACAATGAGCAGTTCTTC. Its translation is CAWSGTSPAYNEQFF. Using reference TRBV30 and TRBJ2-1 for the parts outside the CDR3, the full variable domain is SQTIHQWPATLVQPVGSPLSLECTVEGTSNPNLYWYRQAAGRGLQLLFYSVGIGQISSEVPQNLSASRPQDRQFILSSKKLLLSDSGFYLCAWSGTSPAYNEQFFGPGTRLTVL.

V and J are TRBV6-4 and TRBJ2-1, with D possibly TRBD1 on 5 matching bases. The germline V gene encodes CDR1 MRHNA and CDR2 SNTAGT. The CDR3 contains 13 residues. Between the trimmed V and J ends, which lost 3 bases and 15 bases, there was a span of 18 bases. Written as DNA, the CDR3 is TGTGCCAGCAGTGAGCGTCATAGGGGTCCGTGGTTCTTC. Translating it yields CASSERHRGPWFF.

This sequence joins TRBV6-5 and TRBJ1-3; the D gene is possibly TRBD1 (6 bases). The CDR3 spans 15 residues. Germline CDR1 is MNHEY and CDR2 is SVGAGI. The V end was cut by 8 bases, the J end by 0 bases, with 14 bases between. The CDR3 DNA sequence: TGTGCCAGCTCACCGACAGGCGACTCTGGAAACACCATATATTTT. Encoded protein: CASSPTGDSGNTIYF.

The CDR3, as DNA: TGCGCCAGCAGCTTCCTGACAGGGGGCACAGATACGCAGTATTTT. It translates to CASSFLTGGTDTQYF. The rearrangement links TRBV5-1 to TRBJ2-3, with TRBD1 matching 8 bases. Looked up from germline, CDR1 is SGHRS and CDR2 is YFSETQ. Losses at the gene ends were 2 bases for V and 1 base for J; bases not matched to a gene: 3. The CDR3 runs to 15 residues. The variable domain in full, with the rest retrieved from reference TRBV5-1 and TRBJ2-3, is KAGVTQTPRYLIKTRGQQVTLSCSPISGHRSVSWYQQTPGQGLQFLFEYFSETQRNKGNFPGRFSGRQFSNSRSEMNVSTLELGDSALYLCASSFLTGGTDTQYFGPGTRLTVL.